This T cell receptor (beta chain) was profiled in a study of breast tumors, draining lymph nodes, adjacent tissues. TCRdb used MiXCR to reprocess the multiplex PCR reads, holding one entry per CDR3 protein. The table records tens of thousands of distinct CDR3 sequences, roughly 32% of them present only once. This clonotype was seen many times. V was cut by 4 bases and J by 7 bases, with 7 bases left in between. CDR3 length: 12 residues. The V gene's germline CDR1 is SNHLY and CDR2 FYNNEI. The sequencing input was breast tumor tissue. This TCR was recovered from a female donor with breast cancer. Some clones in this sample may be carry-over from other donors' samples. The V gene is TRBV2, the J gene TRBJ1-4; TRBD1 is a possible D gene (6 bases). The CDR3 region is CASSAQGEKLFF. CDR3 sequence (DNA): TGTGCCAGCAGTGCACAGGGTGAAAAACTGTTTTTT.